The 20 T cell receptor beta chains below were found in one sample sequenced in a study of CD4 T cells in relation to SARS-CoV-2 and coronaviruses. Antigen specificity for these receptors is unknown. The data were produced by immunoSEQ multiplex PCR, yet TCRdb's version contains in-frame clones alone and is incomplete. The data contain about 38,000 clones, approximately 77% of them seen just once; the ten biggest clones take up approximately 4.5%. Sequences were obtained from naive CD4+ T cells from PBMCs, cultured in vitro. Described subset: naive CD4+ T cells isolated by negative enrichment. Receptor source: an adult with COVID-19.

V gene TRBV7-2 combines with J gene TRBJ2-5; TRBD2 is a possible D gene (6 bases). V was pared by 2 bases and J by 4 bases, with 11 bases between. Germline assignment: CDR1 SGHTA and CDR2 FQGNSA. There are 14 residues in the CDR3. The DNA of the CDR3 is TGTGCCAGCAGCTTAAATCAGGGAGGAGAGACCCAGTACTTC. It encodes CASSLNQGGETQYF.

The DNA for the CDR3 is TGTGCCAGCAGCGGGTCGACAGTCAATGAGCAGTTCTTC. Translation gives CASSGSTVNEQFF. This sequence joins TRBV2 and TRBJ2-1, with D perhaps TRBD1 (5 bases). Germline V lookup: CDR1 SNHLY, CDR2 FYNNEI. The CDR3 consists of 13 residues. The V gene lost 6 bases and the J gene lost 6 bases, with 12 bases spanning the gap.

This rearrangement joins TRBV5-5 to TRBJ2-6, with D tentatively TRBD1 (5 bases). There are 15 residues in the CDR3. Germline V gene sequence: CDR1 SGHKS, CDR2 YYEKEE (reference sequence). Trimming removed 1 base from V and 9 bases from J, with 14 bases in between. This CDR3 reads CASSLFRRADNVLTF. The CDR3 DNA follows: TGTGCCAGCAGCTTGTTCCGCAGGGCAGACAACGTCCTGACTTTC.

The chain combines TRBV4-2 with TRBJ2-1; tentative D call: TRBD1 (5 bases). This CDR3 has 14 amino acids. With 2 bases removed from V and 8 bases from J, the gap between germline ends came to 13 bases. CDR1 and CDR2 (germline): LGHNA, YNFKEQ. The CDR3 DNA reads TGTGCCAGCAGCCAAAAGAAAGGGGTCTATGAGCAGTTCTTC. This codes for CASSQKKGVYEQFF.

This rearrangement joins TRBV5-1 to TRBJ1-6, with D perhaps TRBD1 (6 bases). V lost 0 bases, J lost 7 bases, and 17 bases lay in between. This CDR3 has 17 residues. Germline CDR1 and CDR2: SGHRS and YFSETQ. CDR3 DNA sequence: TGCGCCAGCAGCTTGGAGGGGTTGGGGGCCGGCAATTCACCCCTCCACTTT. Encoded protein: CASSLEGLGAGNSPLHF.

CDR3 amino acids: CASSQGRASGTGELFF. The CDR3, as DNA: TGTGCCAGCAGCCAAGGGCGCGCCTCGGGGACCGGGGAGCTGTTTTTT. The rearrangement uses TRBV4-2 and TRBJ2-2; tentatively, D is TRBD2 (5 bases). The CDR3 spans 16 residues. Germline CDR1 is LGHNA and CDR2 is YNFKEQ. Deletions cut 1 base from V and 5 bases from J, with 14 bases between.

J is TRBJ2-1 and V is TRBV7-2; 7 bases align to TRBD1. Losses at the gene ends were 5 bases for V and 1 base for J; bases not matched to a gene: 2. CDR3 length equals 14 residues. CDR1 is SGHTA and CDR2 is FQGNSA in the germline V gene. The CDR3 protein is CASSHRGSYNEQFF. CDR3 DNA sequence: TGTGCCAGCAGCCACAGGGGATCCTACAATGAGCAGTTCTTC.

This chain links TRBV29-1 with TRBJ2-1; 8 nucleotides align to TRBD2. V gave up 4 bases and J gave up 6 bases; unmatched junction bases: 14. CDR1 SQVTM and CDR2 ANQGSEA come from the germline V gene. CDR3 length: 16 residues. The CDR3, as DNA: TGCAGCGTTGGACCTCCCAGCGGGAGTCCCATCAATGAGCAGTTCTTC. It codes for CSVGPPSGSPINEQFF.

The genes are TRBV2 and TRBJ2-3, with 12 bases identical to TRBD2. The CDR3 has 16 residues. The germline gives CDR1 SNHLY, CDR2 FYNNEI. V shed 6 bases and J 3 bases; nucleotides not matched to a gene: 7. The CDR3 DNA reads TGTGCCAGCAGAGTATCCGGGACTAGCGGGACAGATACGCAGTATTTT. This encodes CASRVSGTSGTDTQYF.

The chain combines TRBV2 with TRBJ2-3; 7 bases agree with TRBD1. J lost 0 bases, V lost 6 bases, and 3 bases had no gene match. The CDR3 contains 14 residues. Germline assignment: CDR1 SNHLY and CDR2 FYNNEI. CDR3 DNA sequence: TGTGCCAGCAGCGTGGACAGGAGCACAGATACGCAGTATTTT. Protein: CASSVDRSTDTQYF.

This clone was observed a few times. The CDR3 DNA is TGTGCCAGCAGCTCGGCTCACGACAATGAGCAGTTCTTC. Its protein is CASSSAHDNEQFF. The J gene is TRBJ2-1, the V gene TRBV7-8; D gene uncertain. Germline values: CDR1 SGHVS, CDR2 FQNEAQ. The CDR3 consists of 13 residues. The V gene lost 4 bases and the J gene lost 5 bases, with 9 bases spanning the gap.

The chain recombines TRBV7-2 with TRBJ2-1; a possible D gene is TRBD1 (5 bases). CDR3 size: 15 residues. V lost 5 bases and J 4 bases, leaving 15 bases between the germline ends. CDR1 is SGHTA, CDR2 FQGNSA, per germline. DNA of the CDR3: TGTGCCAGCAGCCGTGATTGGGGCAGTTACAATGAGCAGTTCTTC. The encoded protein is CASSRDWGSYNEQFF. Filled out from reference TRBV7-2 and TRBJ2-1, the complete variable domain reads GAGVSQSPSNKVTEKGKDVELRCDPISGHTALYWYRQSLGQGLEFLIYFQGNSAPDKSGLPSDRFSAERTGGSVSTLTIQRTQQEDSAVYLCASSRDWGSYNEQFFGPGTRLTVL.

V is TRBV13 and J is TRBJ2-1; 11 bases line up with TRBD2. The V gene's germline CDR1 is PRHDT and CDR2 FYEKMQ (reference sequence). This CDR3 comprises 19 residues. With 4 bases clipped from V and 10 bases from J, the junction kept 21 bases outside the gene matches. The CDR3 DNA reads TGTGCCAGCAGCTCCGTTAGCGGGAGGGCCGTTTTTGGGGGGCACGAGCAGTTCTTC. Amino acid sequence: CASSSVSGRAVFGGHEQFF.

The V call is TRBV29-1, the J call TRBJ1-1; D unresolved. The CDR3 spans 13 residues. The V end was cut by 0 bases, the J end by 10 bases, with 15 bases between. Germline V CDR1 and CDR2: SQVTM, ANQGSEA. The CDR3: CSVEESNSLVAFF. The DNA of the CDR3 is TGCAGCGTTGAAGAATCCAACTCGCTGGTAGCTTTCTTT.

The chain links TRBV6-5 to TRBJ2-1, with TRBD2 matching over 7 bases. The CDR3 has 14 residues. Trimming removed 5 bases from V and 4 bases from J; junction bases left unmatched: 5. CDR1 and CDR2 from the germline V gene are MNHEY and SVGAGI. CDR3 sequence: CASSRAGTYNEQFF. The CDR3 DNA sequence: TGTGCCAGCAGTAGAGCGGGAACATACAATGAGCAGTTCTTC.

The V gene is TRBV9, the J gene TRBJ2-1, with 11 bases aligning to TRBD2. This CDR3 is 18 amino acids long. After removal of 3 bases from V and 7 bases from J, the junction contained 15 bases not matched to a gene. Germline V gene data show CDR1 as SGDLS and CDR2 as YYNGEE. CDR3 in DNA: TGTGCCAGCAGCGAACCGCCGGGACTAGCGGACTTTAGAAATGAGCAGTTCTTC. Its protein is CASSEPPGLADFRNEQFF.

The chain is built from TRBV18 and TRBJ2-3, with no clear D. CDR3 size: 14 residues. V gave up 0 bases and J gave up 4 bases, with 8 bases separating them. Looked up from germline, CDR1 is KGHSH and CDR2 is LQKENI. In DNA form, the CDR3 reads TGTGCCAGCTCACCACCGGTCAGCGCAGATACGCAGTATTTT. Its protein is CASSPPVSADTQYF. The full variable domain, its missing parts supplied by reference TRBV18 and TRBJ2-3, is NAGVMQNPRHLVRRRGQEARLRCSPMKGHSHVYWYRQLPEEGLKFMVYLQKENIIDESGMPKERFSAEFPKEGPSILRIQQVVRGDSAAYFCASSPPVSADTQYFGPGTRLTVL.

This chain joins TRBV19 and TRBJ1-1; D remains unclear. Germline lookup yields CDR1 LNHDA and CDR2 SQIVND (reference sequence). Trimming took off 4 bases at V and 1 base at J, with 13 bases between the two ends. This CDR3 is built from 15 residues. As DNA, the CDR3 is TGTGCCAGTAGTACGCCCCGTGGGCCGAACACTGAAGCTTTCTTT. It yields the protein CASSTPRGPNTEAFF. The whole variable domain, filled in from reference TRBV19 and TRBJ1-1, reads DGGITQSPKYLFRKEGQNVTLSCEQNLNHDAMYWYRQDPGQGLRLIYYSQIVNDFQKGDIAEGYSVSREKKESFPLTVTSAQKNPTAFYLCASSTPRGPNTEAFFGQGTRLTVV.

This rearrangement joins TRBV2 to TRBJ2-2; 8 positions agree with TRBD1. The ends lost 6 bases at V and 4 bases at J; junction bases unmatched: 4. The CDR3 sequence is 14 residues long. CDR1 and CDR2 from the germline V gene are SNHLY and FYNNEI. This chain's CDR3 is CASRAGTGTGELFF. The CDR3, as DNA: TGTGCCAGCAGGGCCGGGACAGGCACCGGGGAGCTGTTTTTT.

The V and J genes are TRBV7-9 and TRBJ2-1, with TRBD2 matching over 10 bases. The CDR3 has 15 amino acids. Germline-derived CDR1 and CDR2 are SEHNR and FQNEAQ (reference sequence). The V and J ends lost 6 bases and 10 bases, in that order; junction bases with no gene match: 12. The CDR3 DNA is TGTGCCAGCAGATTTCCAGGGCTAGCGGGAGTCGAGCAGTTCTTC. Translating it yields CASRFPGLAGVEQFF. The whole variable domain, filled in from reference TRBV7-9 and TRBJ2-1, reads DTGVSQNPRHKITKRGQNVTFRCDPISEHNRLYWYRQTLGQGPEFLTYFQNEAQLEKSRLLSDRFSAERPKGSFSTLEIQRTEQGDSAMYLCASRFPGLAGVEQFFGPGTRLTVL.